The TCR beta chain under discussion was sequenced for a study of breast tumors, draining lymph nodes, adjacent tissues. Findings and limits, study-wide: Compared with basal-like, luminal-like tumors shared significantly more repertoire with nontumor tissue.

CDR3 length equals 15 residues. V lost 0 bases and J lost 2, with 13 bases in between. The V gene's germline CDR1 is SQVTM and CDR2 ANQGSEA. In regard to this clonotype: The antigen remains unidentified.

TCRdb fed the multiplex PCR reads into MiXCR, producing one record per CDR3 protein. This sample carries roughly 14,000 distinct CDR3 sequences, approximately 50% of them seen once, and the ten largest clones take approximately 30%. Material for sequencing was tumor-adjacent breast tissue. V usage is TRBV29-1 and J usage is TRBJ2-5; D remains ambiguous. The origin of this receptor is a female donor with breast cancer. Some clones in this sample may be carry-over from other donors' samples. In DNA, the CDR3 is TGCAGCGTTGAAGATTTTGTTCGAGAACAAGAGACCCAGTACTTC. Translation: CSVEDFVREQETQYF.